The T cell receptor beta chain described here comes from a study of cytomegalovirus exposure and HLA in healthy donors. The CDR3 runs to 13 residues. V was pared by 0 bases and J by 9 bases, with 9 bases between. Per germline, CDR1 PRHDT and CDR2 FYEKMQ (reference sequence). Worth noting for this clone: Its target is unknown.

Broader study findings: Later analysis identified 17,000 or so TCR beta sequences associated with HLA alleles, using a false discovery rate threshold of 0.05. Trimming of TCR beta V- and J-genes showed a link, identified in a later analysis, to a missense DCLRE1C variant. With DRB1 most and HLA-C fewest, TCR association rates differed between HLA loci in a later analysis. Several of the most significant clusters appeared, in a later analysis, to be linked to common viral pathogens.

The PCR contained 60 Vbeta and 13 Jbeta primers. TCRdb keeps only in-frame clones here, not all; method: immunoSEQ multiplex PCR. The data show about 200,000 clones, approximately 88% seen once. The sample consisted of PBMCs. The J gene is TRBJ2-1, the V gene TRBV13; D remains unclear. This clonotype originated in a boy aged 2-9 years in good health and CMV-seronegative. CDR3 DNA sequence: TGTGCCAGCAGCTTAGGGACTCTCGGTGAGCAGTTCTTC. This sequence encodes CASSLGTLGEQFF.